Below, 19 T cell receptor beta chains from the same sample are listed, as sequenced in a study of blood T cell repertoires in COVID-19. Profiled with immunoSEQ multiplex PCR; TCRdb holds only in-frame clones, not every one. The sample holds about 260,000 clones; 80% to 90% are singletons and the top ten take 0.87%. Sequences were obtained from PBMCs or T cells enriched from blood (not recorded which). The origin of the receptors is a man between 50 and 59 years old who had been exposed to COVID-19.

The chain links TRBV18 to TRBJ1-2, with a possible D match to TRBD1 (6 bases). Trimming cost V 6 bases and J 4 bases, with 24 bases left between them. This CDR3 is built from 17 residues. Germline V gene data show CDR1 as KGHSH and CDR2 as LQKENI. The CDR3 spells CASSLQGETLDGYGYTF. The CDR3 bases are TGTGCCAGCTCGCTACAGGGAGAAACGCTTGACGGCTATGGCTACACCTTC.

The chain links TRBV7-8 to TRBJ2-5, with 9 bases matching TRBD2. V gave up 1 base and J gave up 5 bases; unmatched junction bases: 8. CDR1 and CDR2 from the germline V gene are SGHVS and FQNEAQ. The CDR3 length is 16 residues. The CDR3 protein is CASSLEGGRARETQYF. CDR3 DNA: TGTGCCAGCAGCTTAGAAGGCGGGAGGGCCCGTGAGACCCAGTACTTC.

The chain carries TRBV27 and TRBJ2-3; TRBD2 matches 10 bases. V gave up 4 bases and J gave up 14 bases; unmatched junction bases: 15. This CDR3 is built from 15 residues. Germline V gives CDR1 MNHEY, CDR2 SMNVEV (reference sequence). The CDR3 sequence is CASSSSRTSGPGWYF. In DNA form, the CDR3 reads TGTGCCAGCAGTTCCTCACGGACTAGCGGCCCGGGTTGGTATTTT.

The chain joins TRBV13 to TRBJ2-5; 8 bases line up with TRBD2. The CDR3 runs to 17 residues. Looked up from germline, CDR1 is PRHDT and CDR2 is FYEKMQ (reference sequence). Trimming at V came to 4 bases and at J to 4 bases, leaving 14 bases not matched to a gene. The CDR3 nucleotides read TGTGCCAGCAGCTCCCGGAGCGGGGGCAGCCATAGAGAGACCCAGTACTTC. This encodes CASSSRSGGSHRETQYF.

This clone is a singleton in its sample. The chain joins TRBV30 to TRBJ1-5; D ambiguous. The CDR3 loop spans 13 amino acids. Trimming shortened V by 1 base and J by 6 bases, and 10 bases separated the two germline ends. Germline V lookup: CDR1 GTSNPN, CDR2 SVGIG (reference sequence). CDR3 amino acids: CAWSGSGRQPQHF. As DNA, the CDR3 is TGTGCCTGGAGTGGGTCAGGTCGTCAGCCCCAGCATTTT.

V is TRBV3-1 (or the pseudogene TRBV3-2) and J is TRBJ1-2, with 7 bases matching TRBD1. Germline lookup yields CDR1 LGHDT and CDR2 YNNKEL (reference sequence). V trimming: 3 bases; J trimming: 0 bases; junction bases outside the gene matches: 4. The CDR3 is made up of 15 amino acids. The CDR3 region is CASSQSGTANYGYTF. CDR3 nucleotide sequence: TGTGCCAGCAGCCAGTCCGGGACAGCTAACTATGGCTACACCTTC.

This clone showed up just once. This chain connects TRBV7-2 to TRBJ2-3; D call uncertain. Germline loops: CDR1 SGHTA, CDR2 FQGNSA. The V end was cut by 6 bases, the J end by 0 bases, with 13 bases between. The length of the CDR3 is 15 residues. For the CDR3, the DNA is TGTGCCAGCAGACCAACTCGGTCTAGCACAGATACGCAGTATTTT. Translated, it gives CASRPTRSSTDTQYF.

This chain joins TRBV11-3 and TRBJ2-5, with 8 positions matching TRBD2. With V trimmed by 5 bases and J by 2 bases, 13 bases remained unmatched. The CDR3 loop spans 17 amino acids. CDR1 SGHNT and CDR2 YENEEA come from the germline V gene. The CDR3 is CASSAGGGRGGQETQYF. The CDR3, as DNA: TGTGCCAGCAGCGCGGGGGGAGGAAGGGGTGGACAAGAGACCCAGTACTTC.

CDR3: CASSLLQGSNEQFF. The DNA of the CDR3 is TGTGCCAGCAGCTTGCTACAGGGCAGCAATGAGCAGTTCTTC. The rearrangement uses TRBV7-9 and TRBJ2-1; D might be TRBD1 (6 bases). Trimming took off 3 bases at V and 6 bases at J, with 12 bases between the two ends. The CDR3 consists of 14 residues. Germline assignment: CDR1 SEHNR and CDR2 FQNEAQ (reference sequence).

This rearrangement joins TRBV11-2 to TRBJ1-2; D not certain. The CDR3 runs to 14 residues. V was shortened by 0 bases and J by 2 bases, with 7 bases between the two germline ends. CDR1 and CDR2 (germline): SGHAT, FQNNGV. The DNA for the CDR3 is TGTGCCAGCAGCTTAGATCGGGTGAACTATGGCTACACCTTC. Protein: CASSLDRVNYGYTF.

The chain has TRBV20-1 and TRBJ1-2; perhaps TRBD1 as D (5 bases). Looked up from germline, CDR1 is DFQATT and CDR2 is SNEGSKA (reference sequence). Between the trimmed V and J ends, which lost 3 bases and 4 bases, there was a span of 9 bases. CDR3 length: 12 amino acids. The CDR3 reads CSASGGGYGYTF. The DNA for the CDR3 is TGCAGTGCTAGTGGCGGGGGCTATGGCTACACCTTC.

The CDR3 loop reads CSVERRDWSSEAFF. The CDR3 region has the DNA TGCAGCGTTGAGAGGAGAGATTGGTCATCTGAAGCTTTCTTT. J is TRBJ1-1 and V is TRBV29-1; D not certain. The CDR3 covers 14 residues. Trimming pared 3 bases from V and 6 bases from J, leaving 17 bases between. Germline assignment: CDR1 SQVTM and CDR2 ANQGSEA.

In this sample, this clone turned up once. This chain links TRBV7-2 with TRBJ2-7; D gene ambiguous. This CDR3 contains 11 residues. Looked up from germline, CDR1 is SGHTA and CDR2 is FQGNSA. V shed 3 bases and J shed 11 bases, with 11 bases lying between them. CDR3: CASSFLARKYF. The CDR3 coding sequence is TGTGCCAGCAGCTTTCTGGCCAGAAAGTACTTC.

This chain links TRBV9 with TRBJ1-2, with 9 bases identical to TRBD1. The CDR3 contains 15 residues. With V trimmed by 3 bases and J by 8 bases, 11 bases remained unmatched. The germline gives CDR1 SGDLS, CDR2 YYNGEE. CDR3 in amino acids: CASSASLGQGNGYTF. For the CDR3, the DNA is TGTGCCAGCAGCGCCTCCTTAGGACAGGGGAACGGCTACACCTTC. Variable domain in full (rest from reference TRBV9 and TRBJ1-2): DSGVTQTPKHLITATGQRVTLRCSPRSGDLSVYWYQQSLDQGLQFLIQYYNGEERAKGNILERFSAQQFPDLHSELNLSSLELGDSALYFCASSASLGQGNGYTFGSGTRLTVV.

This sequence joins TRBV28 and TRBJ2-7; D may be TRBD2 (5 bases). V was clipped by 6 bases and J by 7 bases, with 16 bases between them. The CDR3 extends over 13 amino acids. Germline values: CDR1 MDHEN, CDR2 SYDVKM. CDR3: CASRSGLWGEQYV. CDR3 DNA: TGTGCCAGCAGGTCTGGACTGTGGGGAGAGCAGTACGTC.

V usage is TRBV27 and J usage is TRBJ1-6; D unclear. V was clipped by 2 bases and J by 9 bases, with 11 bases between them. The CDR3 loop spans 14 amino acids. The germline gives CDR1 MNHEY, CDR2 SMNVEV (reference sequence). CDR3 residues: CASSLGRLGSPLHF. The CDR3 DNA sequence: TGTGCCAGCAGTTTAGGGCGCCTTGGTTCACCCCTCCACTTT.

This clone was seen a handful of times. The chain employs TRBV7-9 and TRBJ2-2; TRBD2 agrees at 8 bases. This CDR3 has 16 amino acids. The J segment lost 5 bases and the V segment lost 1 base, leaving 6 bases of the junction unmatched. Per germline, CDR1 SEHNR and CDR2 FQNEAQ (reference sequence). This CDR3 is CASSLGEAGETGELFF. The DNA for the CDR3 is TGTGCCAGCAGCTTAGGAGAAGCGGGAGAAACCGGGGAGCTGTTTTTT.

V is TRBV5-1 and J is TRBJ2-7; no clear D gene. Trimming stripped 0 bases from V and 2 bases from J, with 6 bases between. CDR1 SGHRS and CDR2 YFSETQ come from the germline V gene. The CDR3 totals 13 residues. CDR3 DNA: TGCGCCAGCAGCTTGGTTCCGGCCTACGAGCAGTACTTC. Protein: CASSLVPAYEQYF.

The CDR3 sequence is CASSESSREQFF. The CDR3 bases are TGCGCCAGCAGTGAATCAAGCAGGGAGCAGTTCTTC. J is TRBJ2-1 and V is TRBV10-1; D gene uncertain. The germline V gene has CDR1 WNHNN and CDR2 SYGVQD (reference sequence). This CDR3 is built from 12 residues. V was pared by 3 bases and J by 10 bases, with 10 bases between.